This entry lists 18 T cell receptor beta chains sequenced from one sample in a study of human T cells and chemical hapten exposure. TCRdb used MiXCR to reprocess the RACE reads, holding one entry per CDR3 protein. The profile shows about 260,000 distinct CDR3 sequences, more than 6.5% of them singletons. Time point here: pre-sensitization, week 0. The treatment: therapeutic diphenylcyclopropenone sensitization with weekly scalp DPC. Here the sequenced sample was whole blood, taken in connection with sensitization to the hapten diphenylcyclopropenone (DPC). Source of these receptors: a woman in her 40s with alopecia areata. Some clones in this sample may be carry-over from other donors' samples.

This clonotype was observed a few times. The gene calls are TRBV18 and TRBJ2-1; TRBD2 aligns across 11 bases. V lost 5 bases to trimming and J lost 6 bases; unmatched junction nucleotides: 6. Looked up from germline, CDR1 is KGHSH and CDR2 is LQKENI. This CDR3 region has 15 residues. This CDR3 is CASSYSGRALNEQFF. The CDR3 DNA sequence: TGTGCCAGCTCATATAGCGGGAGGGCCCTCAATGAGCAGTTCTTC.

The chain employs TRBV28 and TRBJ2-5, with 9 nucleotides matching TRBD1. The V segment lost 4 bases and the J segment 6 bases; nucleotides outside the gene matches: 9. Germline V lookup: CDR1 MDHEN, CDR2 SYDVKM. This CDR3 spans 15 amino acids. The CDR3 spells CASSSLGTGMQTQYF. For the CDR3, the DNA is TGTGCCAGCAGTTCTCTTGGGACAGGGATGCAGACCCAGTACTTC.

This sequence joins TRBV12-3 or TRBV12-4 and TRBJ1-2; D is perhaps TRBD1 (6 bases). The CDR3 contains 14 residues. V was cut by 7 bases and J by 7 bases, with 19 bases left in between. The CDR3 reads CASTTARGLGGYTF. The DNA for the CDR3 is TGTGCCAGCACCACGGCCCGGGGGCTTGGTGGCTACACCTTC.

This clonotype was seen a single time. One junction end disagrees with the germline gene, perhaps due to a read error. The chain couples TRBV6-2 or TRBV6-3 to TRBJ2-7, with 8 bases that match TRBD2. The CDR3 runs 18 residues. Germline-derived CDR1 and CDR2 are MNHEY and SVGEGT. CDR3 nucleotides: TGTGTCAGCAGTTACTCCACTAGCGGATCCACCCGACGGGACGAGCAGTACTTC. It specifies CVSSYSTSGSTRRDEQYF.

This clonotype was observed many times. J is TRBJ2-7 and V is TRBV5-1; 10 bases are shared with TRBD1. Losses at the gene ends were 5 bases for V and 6 bases for J; bases not matched to a gene: 5. Germline V gives CDR1 SGHRS, CDR2 YFSETQ. The CDR3 covers 13 residues. The CDR3 region has the DNA TGCGCCAGCAGACCGGGACAGGGGTCCGAGCAGTACTTC. This gives the protein CASRPGQGSEQYF.

The chain is built from TRBV7-9 and TRBJ2-1, with TRBD1 matching 7 bases. Per the germline V gene, CDR1 is SEHNR and CDR2 is FQNEAQ (reference sequence). The CDR3 extends over 17 amino acids. The V segment lost 0 bases and the J segment 0 bases; nucleotides outside the gene matches: 5. CDR3 region: CASSLARGLSSYNEQFF. DNA for the CDR3: TGTGCCAGCAGCTTAGCGAGGGGGCTGAGCTCCTACAATGAGCAGTTCTTC. Drawing the rest from reference TRBV7-9 and TRBJ2-1, the complete variable domain is DTGVSQNPRHKITKRGQNVTFRCDPISEHNRLYWYRQTLGQGPEFLTYFQNEAQLEKSRLLSDRFSAERPKGSFSTLEIQRTEQGDSAMYLCASSLARGLSSYNEQFFGPGTRLTVL.

The CDR3 loop reads CSAETPWTKTDTQYF. The DNA of the CDR3 is TGCAGTGCTGAGACACCCTGGACTAAGACAGATACGCAGTATTTT. The chain employs TRBV20-1 and TRBJ2-3, with D perhaps matching TRBD2 (6 bases). Germline CDR1 and CDR2: DFQATT and SNEGSKA (reference sequence). This CDR3 region has 15 residues. Between the trimmed V and J ends, which lost 5 bases and 3 bases, there was a span of 18 bases.

This chain's CDR3 is CAIRGGQITEAFF. The CDR3 nucleotides are TGTGCCATCAGGGGGGGACAGATCACTGAAGCTTTCTTT. The chain employs TRBV10-3 and TRBJ1-1; 7 bases align to TRBD1. V shed 6 bases and J 4 bases; nucleotides not matched to a gene: 5. The CDR3 totals 13 residues. The V gene's germline CDR1 is ENHRY and CDR2 SYGVKD.

The chain is built from TRBV6-6 and TRBJ2-1, with D maybe TRBD2 (6 bases). The length of the CDR3 is 12 residues. Germline values: CDR1 MNHNY, CDR2 SVGAGI (reference sequence). Trimming pared 6 bases from V and 10 bases from J, leaving 13 bases between. The CDR3 DNA reads TGTGCCAGCAGCCAAAGTGGGGGGGAGCAGTTCTTC. Its protein is CASSQSGGEQFF.

CDR3 DNA sequence: TGTGCCAGCAGTGGTGGGACAGGCGTTAATGAAAAACTGTTTTTT. Translating it yields CASSGGTGVNEKLFF. The genes are TRBV12-3 or TRBV12-4 and TRBJ1-4, with TRBD1 matching 8 bases. Germline trimming cut 5 bases from V and 4 bases from J; bases unmatched to any gene: 6. CDR3 length equals 15 residues.

The chain links TRBV20-1 to TRBJ2-7; tentatively, D is TRBD2 (6 bases). The CDR3 runs to 14 residues. Trimming took 6 bases from V and 7 from J, leaving 22 bases between them. Germline values: CDR1 DFQATT, CDR2 SNEGSKA (reference sequence). The CDR3 is CSAPARDFSGEQYF. The CDR3 DNA sequence: TGCAGTGCCCCAGCCCGGGACTTTTCTGGGGAGCAGTACTTC.

CDR3 DNA sequence: TGTGCCATCAGCGGCGGAGCGGGAGATGACAATGAGCAGTTCTTC. Amino acids: CAISGGAGDDNEQFF. This chain connects TRBV10-3 to TRBJ2-1; 8 nucleotides align to TRBD2. V was clipped by 6 bases and J by 5 bases; unmatched bases: 9. Germline values: CDR1 ENHRY, CDR2 SYGVKD. The CDR3 loop spans 15 amino acids.

This chain links TRBV11-1 with TRBJ1-2, with unresolved D. Germline CDR1 is SGHAT and CDR2 is FQDESV (reference sequence). The CDR3 extends over 14 amino acids. V was cut by 5 bases and J by 3 bases, with 13 bases left in between. The DNA of the CDR3 is TGTGCCAGCAGCGAAGGACTAATGGACTATGGCTACACCTTC. Residues: CASSEGLMDYGYTF.

This chain joins TRBV20-1 and TRBJ2-2; TRBD2 matches at 10 bases. Per germline, CDR1 DFQATT and CDR2 SNEGSKA (reference sequence). V trimming: 3 bases; J trimming: 5 bases; junction bases outside the gene matches: 9. The length of the CDR3 is 16 residues. This chain's CDR3 is CSARSSGRVRTGELFF. The CDR3 DNA is TGCAGTGCTAGGTCTAGCGGGAGAGTGAGGACCGGGGAGCTGTTTTTT.

The chain uses TRBV28 and TRBJ1-1, with D tentatively TRBD1 (5 bases). V lost 5 bases, J lost 5 bases, and 15 bases lay in between. This CDR3 contains 14 residues. Germline CDR1 MDHEN, CDR2 SYDVKM. The CDR3 here is CASSKGQEGTEAFF. In DNA form, the CDR3 reads TGTGCCAGCAGTAAGGGGCAGGAGGGGACTGAAGCTTTCTTT.

V usage is TRBV2 and J usage is TRBJ2-5; TRBD2 agrees at 8 bases. Trimming at V came to 4 bases and at J to 1 base, leaving 8 bases not matched to a gene. Looked up from germline, CDR1 is SNHLY and CDR2 is FYNNEI. This CDR3 spans 16 amino acids. The CDR3 is CASSGLAGGPQETQYF. The CDR3 region has the DNA TGTGCCAGCAGTGGCCTAGCGGGTGGCCCCCAAGAGACCCAGTACTTC.

This clonotype was observed a handful of times. The rearrangement joins TRBV6-6 to TRBJ2-4, with 7 bases fitting TRBD1. Germline V gives CDR1 MNHNY, CDR2 SVGAGI (reference sequence). The CDR3 has 15 amino acids. The V segment lost 7 bases and the J segment 1 base; nucleotides outside the gene matches: 7. CDR3 coding DNA: TGTGCCAGCAACGACTGGGGACAGGCCAAAAACATTCAGTACTTC. This sequence encodes CASNDWGQAKNIQYF.

The chain combines TRBV20-1 with TRBJ2-2; TRBD2 matches 8 bases. Trimming cost V 0 bases and J 6 bases; bases outside gene matches: 6. The germline gives CDR1 DFQATT, CDR2 SNEGSKA (reference sequence). The CDR3 length is 15 residues. This chain's CDR3 is CSARDPAGAAGELFF. CDR3 DNA: TGCAGTGCTAGAGATCCAGCGGGAGCTGCCGGGGAGCTGTTTTTT.